This entry lists 13 T cell receptor beta chains sequenced from one sample in a study of blood T cell repertoires in COVID-19. The repertoire was sequenced with immunoSEQ multiplex PCR; TCRdb's copy has only in-frame clones and lacks some. This sample has roughly 100,000 clones, with around 90% found just once. The sequencing sample was made of peripheral blood. The receptor set was obtained from a man of 80 years or more with acute or convalescent COVID-19.

As DNA, the CDR3 is TGTGCCAGCAGCGTAGTAGCGGGGGGCTACAATGAGCAGTTCTTC. It codes for CASSVVAGGYNEQFF. This chain links TRBV9 with TRBJ2-1; 10 nucleotides line up with TRBD2. The CDR3 extends over 15 amino acids. CDR1 is SGDLS, CDR2 YYNGEE, per germline. Trimming cost V 0 bases and J 3 bases; bases outside gene matches: 0.

The chain links TRBV19 to TRBJ1-1; TRBD1 matches 9 bases. The CDR3 extends over 16 amino acids. Per germline, CDR1 LNHDA and CDR2 SQIVND (reference sequence). Losses at the gene ends were 4 bases for V and 6 bases for J; bases not matched to a gene: 12. CDR3: CASSSGTGLIASEAFF. For the CDR3, the DNA is TGTGCCAGTAGTAGCGGGACAGGGCTTATCGCGTCTGAAGCTTTCTTT. Full variable domain (outside the CDR3, taken from reference TRBV19 and TRBJ1-1): DGGITQSPKYLFRKEGQNVTLSCEQNLNHDAMYWYRQDPGQGLRLIYYSQIVNDFQKGDIAEGYSVSREKKESFPLTVTSAQKNPTAFYLCASSSGTGLIASEAFFGQGTRLTVV.

The V call is TRBV5-1, the J call TRBJ2-7; 8 bases are shared with TRBD1. Germline trimming cut 2 bases from V and 6 bases from J; bases unmatched to any gene: 4. This CDR3 comprises 13 residues. Germline-derived CDR1 and CDR2 are SGHRS and YFSETQ. CDR3 nucleotide sequence: TGCGCCAGCAGCTTAAGGACAGGGAGCGAGCAGTACTTC. This codes for CASSLRTGSEQYF.

The chain couples TRBV29-1 to TRBJ2-5; D is uncertain. V lost 2 bases to trimming and J lost 9 bases, with 7 bases between them. The CDR3 is 10 residues long. Per germline, CDR1 SQVTM and CDR2 ANQGSEA. CDR3 sequence (DNA): TGCAGCGTTGAAACCCGGGCCCAGTACTTC. Its protein is CSVETRAQYF.

The V and J genes are TRBV24-1 and TRBJ2-1; D may be TRBD1 (5 bases). CDR3 length: 11 residues. The germline gives CDR1 KGHDR, CDR2 SFDVKD. With 10 bases removed from V and 4 bases from J, the gap between germline ends came to 7 bases. DNA for the CDR3: TGTGCCACAGGGGTATACAATGAGCAGTTCTTC. Protein: CATGVYNEQFF.

CDR3 sequence: CASSRPGQGREKLFF. As DNA, the CDR3 is TGTGCCAGCAGCCGCCCTGGACAGGGACGAGAAAAACTGTTTTTT. The V call is TRBV11-1, the J call TRBJ1-4, with 8 bases lining up with TRBD1. Germline-derived CDR1 and CDR2 are SGHAT and FQDESV (reference sequence). This CDR3 comprises 15 residues. J gave up 8 bases and V 5 bases, and 10 bases lay outside the gene matches.

This chain links TRBV6-6 with TRBJ1-5; tentatively, D is TRBD1 (5 bases). Looked up from germline, CDR1 is MNHNY and CDR2 is SVGAGI (reference sequence). Trimming took 6 bases from V and 9 from J, leaving 9 bases between them. This CDR3 is built from 11 residues. CDR3 loop: CASSPGGPQHF. In nucleotides, the CDR3 is TGTGCCAGCAGCCCCGGGGGGCCCCAGCATTTT.

In DNA, the CDR3 is TGTGCCAGCAGAAGCGACAGGGTGCCAAACACCATATATTTT. This translates into CASRSDRVPNTIYF. The chain uses TRBV3-1 (or the pseudogene TRBV3-2) and TRBJ1-3, with 7 bases matching TRBD1. The length of the CDR3 is 14 residues. With 6 bases clipped from V and 6 bases from J, the junction kept 8 bases outside the gene matches. CDR1 and CDR2 (germline): LGHDT, YNNKEL (reference sequence).

The V gene is TRBV19, the J gene TRBJ2-3; 10 bases line up with TRBD1. V gave up 1 base and J gave up 2 bases; unmatched junction bases: 0. Germline CDR1 is LNHDA and CDR2 is SQIVND (reference sequence). The CDR3 totals 15 residues. The CDR3, as DNA: TGTGCCAGTAGTATAGGACAGGGGGCCACAGATACGCAGTATTTT. As protein: CASSIGQGATDTQYF. The complete variable domain, with remaining parts taken from reference TRBV19 and TRBJ2-3, reads DGGITQSPKYLFRKEGQNVTLSCEQNLNHDAMYWYRQDPGQGLRLIYYSQIVNDFQKGDIAEGYSVSREKKESFPLTVTSAQKNPTAFYLCASSIGQGATDTQYFGPGTRLTVL.

This clone has just a few counts. The chain carries TRBV4-2 and TRBJ1-1; no firm D call. The CDR3 totals 13 residues. Trimming cost V 0 bases and J 9 bases, with 11 bases left between them. In germline, CDR1 is LGHNA, CDR2 YNFKEQ. The CDR3 protein is CASSQDRGTKAFF. The CDR3 region has the DNA TGTGCCAGCAGCCAAGATAGAGGCACGAAAGCTTTCTTT.

The chain employs TRBV6-6 and TRBJ1-1, with D perhaps matching TRBD1 (6 bases). This CDR3 region has 15 residues. CDR1 is MNHNY, CDR2 SVGAGI, per germline (reference sequence). Trimming stripped 8 bases from V and 1 base from J, with 17 bases between. In nucleotides, the CDR3 is TGTGCCAGCCGTAGCGGGCAGGGGCGGAACACTGAAGCTTTCTTT. It is translated as CASRSGQGRNTEAFF.

The genes are TRBV6-5 and TRBJ1-2, with a tentative D call TRBD1 (5 bases). Trimming took off 7 bases at V and 5 bases at J, with 14 bases between the two ends. Germline V gene lookup returns CDR1 MNHEY and CDR2 SVGAGI. The CDR3 has 13 residues. The CDR3 DNA is TGTGCCAGCATGCGTGGGGGAGGGTATGGCTACACCTTC. It yields the protein CASMRGGGYGYTF.

This clone appeared once. The V and J genes are TRBV9 and TRBJ2-1, with 7 bases aligning to TRBD1. Germline V lookup: CDR1 SGDLS, CDR2 YYNGEE. CDR3 size: 14 residues. Germline trimming cut 4 bases from V and 8 bases from J; bases unmatched to any gene: 9. CDR3 amino acids: CASSPLTGSDEQFF. The DNA for the CDR3 is TGTGCCAGCAGCCCCTTGACAGGGAGCGATGAGCAGTTCTTC.